This note documents a single TCR beta chain sequence. This record belongs to a study of blood T cell repertoires in COVID-19. About the study: From the United States, Italy and Spain came samples of acute and convalescent COVID-19.

Original processing methods: Researchers report that nucleated cell counts were estimated from reference gene primer amplification. The data were produced by immunoSEQ multiplex PCR, yet TCRdb's version contains in-frame clones alone and is incomplete. V and J calls plus clone size are reproduced from that table; the DNA served to infer D and trimming. The data hold 45,000 to 65,000 clones, with roughly 79% observed a single time. CDR1 is MDHEN, CDR2 SYDVKM, per germline. CDR3 length: 17 amino acids. V lost 1 base, J lost 5 bases, and 20 bases lay in between. The sequence came from an older woman with acute or convalescent COVID-19. Input material: peripheral blood. The chain couples TRBV28 to TRBJ1-1; possible D gene TRBD1, 5 bases. The CDR3 DNA is TGTGCCAGCAGTTTATCTTGGAGGGGAAGGAGTGGGACTGAAGCTTTCTTT. It translates to CASSLSWRGRSGTEAFF.